A single sample gave rise to the 8 T cell receptor beta chains below, sequenced in a study of blood T cell repertoires in COVID-19. The method was immunoSEQ multiplex PCR; TCRdb's version includes in-frame clones alone and lacks a portion of them. The sample records around 60,000 clones, over 75% being singletons. Sequenced sample: peripheral blood. Receptors originate from a woman aged 55-70 years with COVID-19, enrolled during active disease.

The chain recombines TRBV18 with TRBJ2-2; D is perhaps TRBD2 (6 bases). V lost 2 bases to trimming and J lost 4 bases, with 8 bases between them. Germline CDR1 reads KGHSH; CDR2 reads LQKENI. This CDR3 has 14 residues. The CDR3 is CASSPTGGTGELFF. CDR3 sequence (DNA): TGTGCCAGCTCACCAACCGGGGGCACCGGGGAGCTGTTTTTT. The full variable domain, in which reference TRBV18 and TRBJ2-2 provide the parts outside the CDR3, is NAGVMQNPRHLVRRRGQEARLRCSPMKGHSHVYWYRQLPEEGLKFMVYLQKENIIDESGMPKERFSAEFPKEGPSILRIQQVVRGDSAAYFCASSPTGGTGELFFGEGSRLTVL.

J is TRBJ2-7 and V is TRBV5-1; tentatively, D is TRBD2 (5 bases). V was trimmed by 0 bases and J by 13 bases, leaving 11 bases between them. The CDR3 is made up of 11 amino acids. Looked up from germline, CDR1 is SGHRS and CDR2 is YFSETQ. The CDR3 DNA reads as TGCGCCAGCAGCTTGGGGCGGCGGGTATACTTC. Residues: CASSLGRRVYF.

This clone appeared a single time. V gene TRBV19 combines with J gene TRBJ1-6; TRBD1 matches at 8 bases. Losses at the gene ends were 4 bases for V and 6 bases for J; bases not matched to a gene: 5. Germline CDR1 and CDR2: LNHDA and SQIVND (reference sequence). The CDR3 extends over 15 amino acids. CDR3: CASSTGQGGNSPLHF. CDR3 coding DNA: TGTGCCAGTAGTACTGGACAGGGAGGTAATTCACCCCTCCACTTT.

This clone has only a few counts. The J gene is TRBJ2-1, the V gene TRBV11-2, with TRBD1 identical over 9 bases. The CDR3 totals 16 residues. J lost 6 bases, V lost 4 bases, and 10 bases had no gene match. CDR1 and CDR2 from the germline V gene are SGHAT and FQNNGV. The DNA of the CDR3 is TGTGCCAGCAGCTCCAGGGACAGGGTGGGTCGCAATGAGCAGTTCTTC. Amino acid sequence: CASSSRDRVGRNEQFF.

The rearrangement joins TRBV21-1 to TRBJ2-7; TRBD2 is taken as the D call from the table, unchecked against the DNA. TRBV21-1 is a pseudogene locus. This CDR3 comprises 17 residues. CDR3 loop: CASSKGSLAMSSYEQYF. CDR3 coding DNA: TGTGCCAGCAGCAAAGGTTCGCTAGCGATGAGCTCCTACGAGCAGTACTTC.

The chain recombines TRBV27 with TRBJ2-7, with D uncertain. The CDR3 is 13 residues long. V was shortened by 4 bases and J by 0 bases, with 7 bases between the two germline ends. Germline CDR1 and CDR2: MNHEY and SMNVEV (reference sequence). CDR3 protein: CASSYKFSYEQYF. Here the CDR3 DNA reads TGTGCCAGCAGTTACAAATTCTCCTACGAGCAGTACTTC.

V and J are TRBV5-8 and TRBJ1-4; the D gene is possibly TRBD1 (5 bases). V lost 0 bases and J 2 bases, leaving 8 bases between the germline ends. CDR1 and CDR2 (germline): SGHTS, YDEGEE. CDR3 length equals 15 residues. CDR3: CASSLDRSTNEKLFF. The CDR3 region has the DNA TGTGCCAGCAGCTTGGACAGGTCGACTAATGAAAAACTGTTTTTT.

A few counts support this clone. The rearrangement uses TRBV4-1 and TRBJ2-7; TRBD1 matches at 8 bases. This CDR3 has 13 residues. Germline V lookup: CDR1 MGHRA, CDR2 YSYEKL. J lost 11 bases, V lost 3 bases, and 9 bases had no gene match. CDR3 DNA sequence: TGCGCCAGCAGCCACCCCGGACAGGGATCGGAGTACTTC. This sequence encodes CASSHPGQGSEYF.